Each of the 24 T cell receptor beta chains below was sequenced from the same sample in a study of technical replicates of blood from a few donors. The data were produced by immunoSEQ multiplex PCR, yet TCRdb's version contains in-frame clones alone and is incomplete. Of tens of thousands of clones listed, just under 95% were seen once; the top ten hold 0.41%. The material sequenced was T cells isolated from PBMCs. The source of these receptors is a human donor in good health.

The chain couples TRBV4-2 to TRBJ2-4, with TRBD2 as a possible D gene (6 bases). The CDR3 consists of 15 residues. The germline gives CDR1 LGHNA, CDR2 YNFKEQ. Deletions cut 4 bases from V and 6 bases from J, with 16 bases between. CDR3: CASSPPGGPGNIQYF. The CDR3 DNA reads TGTGCCAGCAGCCCCCCCGGAGGGCCTGGAAACATTCAGTACTTC.

V gene TRBV27 combines with J gene TRBJ1-5; a weak D match, TRBD1 (5 bases). The CDR3 totals 14 residues. Per germline, CDR1 MNHEY and CDR2 SMNVEV (reference sequence). Trimming pared 5 bases from V and 9 bases from J, leaving 17 bases between. CDR3 sequence (DNA): TGTGCCAGCAGTCTGGGGAGGGGTAATTCGCCCCAGCATTTT. It yields the protein CASSLGRGNSPQHF.

The chain links TRBV28 to TRBJ2-1; possible D gene TRBD1, 5 bases. Germline CDR1 reads MDHEN; CDR2 reads SYDVKM. CDR3 length equals 16 residues. V gave up 6 bases and J gave up 5 bases, with 20 bases separating them. The CDR3, as DNA: TGTGCCAGCAGCCCCTTCAGGGATCCCCTCGACAATGAGCAGTTCTTC. It translates to CASSPFRDPLDNEQFF.

The chain is built from TRBV7-2 and TRBJ1-5, with 8 bases matching TRBD1. V lost 5 bases and J lost 11; bases outside the gene matches: 8. This CDR3 contains 13 residues. Germline V gene lookup returns CDR1 SGHTA and CDR2 FQGNSA. CDR3 protein: CASSTARDRSQHF. CDR3 nucleotides: TGTGCCAGCAGCACCGCCCGGGACAGGTCCCAGCATTTT.

This rearrangement joins TRBV5-1 to TRBJ2-3; perhaps TRBD2 as D (5 bases). CDR1 is SGHRS, CDR2 YFSETQ, per germline. Trimming pared 2 bases from V and 7 bases from J, leaving 11 bases between. This CDR3 spans 13 amino acids. CDR3 amino acids: CASSFPDSHTQYF. CDR3 DNA: TGCGCCAGCAGCTTCCCGGACTCCCATACGCAGTATTTT.

In its sample, this clone was seen a few times. The rearrangement links TRBV27 to TRBJ2-1; 7 bases agree with TRBD1. The V gene end was trimmed by 5 bases and the J gene end by 8 bases; junction bases not matched to a gene: 15. Germline loops: CDR1 MNHEY, CDR2 SMNVEV (reference sequence). The CDR3 contains 16 residues. The CDR3, as DNA: TGTGCCAGCAGTGCGGAGACAGGGTGGGGCGGCGATGAGCAGTTCTTC. As protein: CASSAETGWGGDEQFF.

Points on this clone: The junction differs from germline at one of its ends, possibly a read error. The V and J genes are TRBV28 and TRBJ1-2; a weak D match, TRBD1 (5 bases). Germline V gene data show CDR1 as MDHEN and CDR2 as SYDVKM. The CDR3 covers 10 residues. For the CDR3, the DNA is TGTGCCAGCAGTGATACAGGTTTCGCCTTC. As protein: CASSDTGFAF.

V usage is TRBV5-1 and J usage is TRBJ1-1, with 7 bases aligning to TRBD1. The CDR3 length is 18 residues. J gave up 0 bases and V 4 bases, and 15 bases lay outside the gene matches. Germline values: CDR1 SGHRS, CDR2 YFSETQ. The CDR3 is CASSRALTGHLMNTEAFF. The DNA of the CDR3 is TGCGCCAGCAGCAGAGCTCTGACAGGGCATCTTATGAACACTGAAGCTTTCTTT.

The chain employs TRBV5-1 and TRBJ2-3, with TRBD2 matching over 8 bases. With V trimmed by 4 bases and J by 4 bases, 17 bases remained unmatched. Germline lookup yields CDR1 SGHRS and CDR2 YFSETQ. The CDR3 spans 18 residues. CDR3 nucleotide sequence: TGCGCCAGCAGCCCATTCGTCTACAGCGGGAGAGCATCAGATACGCAGTATTTT. This codes for CASSPFVYSGRASDTQYF.

The chain links TRBV6-6 to TRBJ2-5; D unclear. Germline V gene data show CDR1 as MNHNY and CDR2 as SVGAGI (reference sequence). CDR3 size: 12 residues. Trimming shortened V by 2 bases and J by 3 bases, and 4 bases separated the two germline ends. In DNA form, the CDR3 reads TGTGCCAGCAGTTACCCTAAAGAGACCCAGTACTTC. Residues: CASSYPKETQYF.

This clone appeared a few times. This chain connects TRBV30 to TRBJ1-2, with 7 positions matching TRBD1. The CDR3 has 13 amino acids. J gave up 5 bases and V 3 bases, and 6 bases lay outside the gene matches. Germline V CDR1 and CDR2: GTSNPN, SVGIG (reference sequence). CDR3 sequence: CAWRNRGTYGYTF. CDR3 DNA: TGTGCCTGGAGAAACAGGGGAACATATGGCTACACCTTC.

The V and J genes are TRBV4-1 and TRBJ1-2; possible D gene TRBD1, 5 bases. Trimming stripped 6 bases from V and 8 bases from J, with 19 bases between. The CDR3 runs 14 residues. Germline CDR1 MGHRA, CDR2 YSYEKL. CDR3 bases: TGCGCCAGCAGTGTCCCTCTGAAAAAGGGGGGCTACACCTTC. Protein product: CASSVPLKKGGYTF.

The gene calls are TRBV25-1 and TRBJ2-5; D not certain. This CDR3 is built from 14 residues. Germline-derived CDR1 and CDR2 are MGHDK and SYGVNS. The V end lost 0 bases, the J end lost 4 bases, and 9 bases lay between the germline ends. CDR3 sequence: CASSEYIRGETQYF. CDR3 nucleotides: TGTGCCAGCAGTGAATATATTCGCGGAGAGACCCAGTACTTC. Drawing the rest from reference TRBV25-1 and TRBJ2-5, the complete variable domain is EADIYQTPRYLVIGTGKKITLECSQTMGHDKMYWYQQDPGMELHLIHYSYGVNSTEKGDLSSESTVSRIRTEHFPLTLESARPSHTSQYLCASSEYIRGETQYFGPGTRLLVL.

V gene TRBV9 combines with J gene TRBJ2-7; the match to TRBD1 covers 8 bases. The CDR3 sequence is 16 residues long. From germline, CDR1 is SGDLS and CDR2 YYNGEE. The V gene end was trimmed by 4 bases and the J gene end by 0 bases; junction bases not matched to a gene: 9. CDR3 sequence (DNA): TGTGCCAGCAGCCCCGACAGGGGCCCCTACTCCTACGAGCAGTACTTC. Translated, it gives CASSPDRGPYSYEQYF.

This rearrangement joins TRBV30 to TRBJ1-5; no firm D call. The length of the CDR3 is 14 residues. Germline V gene lookup returns CDR1 GTSNPN and CDR2 SVGIG (reference sequence). V lost 3 bases, J lost 0 bases, and 9 bases lay in between. The CDR3: CAWRGSNSNQPQHF. The CDR3 DNA is TGTGCCTGGAGGGGGAGTAATAGCAATCAGCCCCAGCATTTT.

The chain uses TRBV7-3 and TRBJ2-7; tentative D call: TRBD2 (5 bases). V dropped 4 bases and J dropped 3 bases, with 19 bases sitting between them. The CDR3 covers 16 residues. The germline CDR1 and CDR2 sequences are SGHTA and FQGTGA. The CDR3 sequence: CASSSGGNVACYEQYF. In DNA, the CDR3 is TGTGCCAGCAGCTCCGGAGGTAATGTAGCCTGCTACGAGCAGTACTTC. Drawing the rest from reference TRBV7-3 and TRBJ2-7, the complete variable domain is GAGVSQTPSNKVTEKGKYVELRCDPISGHTALYWYRQSLGQGPEFLIYFQGTGAADDSGLPNDRFFAVRPEGSVSTLKIQRTERGDSAVYLCASSSGGNVACYEQYFGPGTRLTVT.

In this sample, this clone turned up once. As DNA, the CDR3 is TGTGCCAGCAGTTACTCCCAGGGGCAGTATGGCTACACCTTC. Translated: CASSYSQGQYGYTF. The chain joins TRBV6-5 to TRBJ1-2; a weak D match, TRBD1 (6 bases). The germline V gene has CDR1 MNHEY and CDR2 SVGAGI. This CDR3 has 14 residues. V lost 0 bases and J 5 bases, leaving 10 bases between the germline ends.

The chain carries TRBV2 and TRBJ2-1, with D possibly TRBD1 on 6 matching bases. The CDR3 is made up of 15 amino acids. Trimming removed 6 bases from V and 2 bases from J, with 14 bases in between. Germline V gene data show CDR1 as SNHLY and CDR2 as FYNNEI. The CDR3 region is CASRDTGSAYNEQFF. Here the CDR3 DNA reads TGTGCCAGCAGGGACACAGGGAGCGCCTACAATGAGCAGTTCTTC.

This chain uses TRBV4-1 with TRBJ2-1; 9 positions match TRBD1. CDR3 length equals 17 residues. V lost 3 bases to trimming and J lost 7 bases; unmatched junction nucleotides: 13. Germline loops: CDR1 MGHRA, CDR2 YSYEKL. CDR3 sequence reads: CASSHPLKQGAGNEQFF. The CDR3 nucleotides are TGCGCCAGCAGCCACCCCCTTAAACAGGGGGCGGGAAATGAGCAGTTCTTC.

The rearrangement joins TRBV28 to TRBJ2-7; 7 nucleotides align to TRBD1. CDR1 MDHEN and CDR2 SYDVKM come from the germline V gene. The CDR3 covers 14 residues. V lost 9 bases and J lost 7; bases outside the gene matches: 15. CDR3 in amino acids: CASEGQIDVREQYF. CDR3 nucleotides: TGTGCCAGTGAGGGACAGATTGATGTTAGGGAGCAGTACTTC.

The V call is TRBV7-9, the J call TRBJ2-2; maybe TRBD2 (6 bases). The germline V gene encodes CDR1 SEHNR and CDR2 FQNEAQ (reference sequence). Trimming removed 8 bases from V and 4 bases from J, with 17 bases in between. This CDR3 is built from 15 residues. The CDR3 reads CASPSGNGGTGELFF. CDR3 DNA sequence: TGTGCCAGCCCTTCGGGGAACGGGGGCACCGGGGAGCTGTTTTTT. The variable domain in full, with the rest retrieved from reference TRBV7-9 and TRBJ2-2, is DTGVSQNPRHKITKRGQNVTFRCDPISEHNRLYWYRQTLGQGPEFLTYFQNEAQLEKSRLLSDRFSAERPKGSFSTLEIQRTEQGDSAMYLCASPSGNGGTGELFFGEGSRLTVL.

This rearrangement joins TRBV10-3 to TRBJ1-1; D gene unclear. The CDR3 length is 17 residues. Germline loops: CDR1 ENHRY, CDR2 SYGVKD. V was shortened by 0 bases and J by 0 bases, with 14 bases between the two germline ends. The CDR3 bases are TGTGCCATCAGTGAGTCGAACGCAGGTTTGATGAACACTGAAGCTTTCTTT. It encodes CAISESNAGLMNTEAFF.

The rearrangement links TRBV6-5 to TRBJ1-2; TRBD1 aligns across 9 bases. Trimming took 4 bases from V and 2 from J; bases not matched to a gene: 8. There are 16 residues in the CDR3. Germline loops: CDR1 MNHEY, CDR2 SVGAGI. The CDR3 sequence is CASSSPGQGQNYGYTF. CDR3 DNA sequence: TGTGCCAGCAGTTCACCGGGACAGGGACAAAACTATGGCTACACCTTC.

V is TRBV29-1 and J is TRBJ2-1; 7 bases fit TRBD2. Looked up from germline, CDR1 is SQVTM and CDR2 is ANQGSEA. There are 13 residues in the CDR3. J gave up 5 bases and V 3 bases, and 4 bases lay outside the gene matches. The CDR3 DNA is TGCAGCGTTGACCCTAGCGGAGACAATGAGCAGTTCTTC. As protein: CSVDPSGDNEQFF.